Shown below are 12 T cell receptor beta chains from a single sample sequenced in a study of blood T cell repertoires in COVID-19. Some clones are missing from TCRdb's copy, which holds only in-frame ones; the method was immunoSEQ multiplex PCR. The data hold about 250,000 clones, with 85% to 90% observed a single time. Sequencing was done on a sample of PBMCs or T cells enriched from blood (not recorded which). The source of these receptors is a woman in her forties or fifties who had recovered from COVID-19.

The chain recombines TRBV5-1 with TRBJ1-5, with a possible D match to TRBD1 (5 bases). Trimming left V 8 bases short and J 0 bases short, with 18 bases between. CDR3 size: 16 residues. Germline CDR1 reads SGHRS; CDR2 reads YFSETQ. CDR3 nucleotides: TGCGCCAGACGGACACCCTGTCGTATTAGCAATCAGCCCCAGCATTTT. It is translated as CARRTPCRISNQPQHF.

This chain joins TRBV6-5 and TRBJ1-5, with D possibly being TRBD1 (5 bases). The germline V gene encodes CDR1 MNHEY and CDR2 SVGAGI. V was shortened by 7 bases and J by 2 bases, with 12 bases between the two germline ends. The CDR3 loop spans 14 amino acids. The CDR3: CASTLGDGNQPQHF. The CDR3 DNA reads TGTGCCAGCACCCTAGGGGATGGCAATCAGCCCCAGCATTTT.

The rearrangement joins TRBV5-6 to TRBJ2-7, with unresolved D. The CDR3 totals 14 residues. With 4 bases removed from V and 3 bases from J, the gap between germline ends came to 14 bases. Germline CDR1 SGHDT, CDR2 YYEEEE. This CDR3 is CASSPRRRNYEQYF. DNA of the CDR3: TGTGCCAGCAGCCCCCGGCGGAGAAACTACGAGCAGTACTTC.

This clone came up once. The gene calls are TRBV19 and TRBJ1-2, with D unclear. The CDR3 is 12 residues long. Trimming stripped 4 bases from V and 7 bases from J, with 10 bases between. Germline V gene lookup returns CDR1 LNHDA and CDR2 SQIVND (reference sequence). This CDR3 is CASSREVGGYTF. In nucleotides, the CDR3 is TGTGCCAGTAGTAGGGAGGTCGGTGGCTACACCTTC.

The count of this clone is one. This chain links TRBV7-9 with TRBJ2-7; 11 bases agree with TRBD2. V dropped 5 bases and J dropped 6; count of bases not matched to a gene: 12. This CDR3 has 16 residues. Germline-derived CDR1 and CDR2 are SEHNR and FQNEAQ (reference sequence). CDR3 coding DNA: TGTGCCAGCAGCATTAGCCCTTTAGCGGGAGGGGGCGAGCAGTACTTC. Translation: CASSISPLAGGGEQYF.

J is TRBJ2-1 and V is TRBV15, with TRBD2 matching 7 bases. The CDR3 totals 16 residues. Germline values: CDR1 LNHNV, CDR2 YYDKDF (reference sequence). The V gene end was trimmed by 0 bases and the J gene end by 8 bases; junction bases not matched to a gene: 10. The CDR3 region is CATSRDDARLADEQFF. Here the CDR3 DNA reads TGTGCCACCAGCAGAGATGACGCAAGACTAGCAGATGAGCAGTTCTTC.

The chain combines TRBV7-9 with TRBJ1-1, with D possibly TRBD1 on 5 matching bases. Germline CDR1 SEHNR, CDR2 FQNEAQ (reference sequence). V was clipped by 8 bases and J by 4 bases, with 17 bases between them. CDR3 length equals 14 residues. CDR3 sequence reads: CASVLQAVRTEAFF. DNA of the CDR3: TGTGCCAGCGTGTTACAGGCGGTTCGCACTGAAGCTTTCTTT.

This clone was detected once. The V call is TRBV7-9, the J call TRBJ2-7; no reliable D call. V was clipped by 5 bases and J by 2 bases, with 13 bases between them. The CDR3 contains 14 residues. CDR1 is SEHNR, CDR2 FQNEAQ, per germline (reference sequence). The CDR3 nucleotides are TGTGCCAGCAGCCAACCTCTAGTCCCCTACGAGCAGTACTTC. It yields the protein CASSQPLVPYEQYF.

The J gene is TRBJ1-2, the V gene TRBV27; tentatively, D is TRBD1 (6 bases). This CDR3 is built from 13 residues. Germline V gene lookup returns CDR1 MNHEY and CDR2 SMNVEV (reference sequence). Trimming shortened V by 5 bases and J by 8 bases, and 15 bases separated the two germline ends. The CDR3 DNA is TGTGCCAGCAGTCGTATGGGGGCGTGGGGCTACACCTTC. It yields the protein CASSRMGAWGYTF.

The genes are TRBV27 and TRBJ2-1; 8 nucleotides agree with TRBD2. Germline V gene data show CDR1 as MNHEY and CDR2 as SMNVEV (reference sequence). The CDR3 runs to 15 residues. V lost 6 bases and J lost 0; bases outside the gene matches: 4. The CDR3 DNA reads as TGTGCCAGCAGCCCCGGGACTAGCTCCTACAATGAGCAGTTCTTC. It encodes CASSPGTSSYNEQFF.

This clone has just a few counts. The CDR3 DNA reads TGCGCCAGCAGAGGACAGGGAAGCACTGAAGCTTTCTTT. Amino acid sequence: CASRGQGSTEAFF. The genes are TRBV5-1 and TRBJ1-1; 8 bases agree with TRBD1. Trimming at V came to 5 bases and at J to 4 bases, leaving 4 bases not matched to a gene. There are 13 residues in the CDR3. CDR1 and CDR2 (germline): SGHRS, YFSETQ.

The V call is TRBV4-1, the J call TRBJ2-7; D call uncertain. This CDR3 has 19 amino acids. V dropped 0 bases and J dropped 2 bases, with 23 bases sitting between them. Germline assignment: CDR1 MGHRA and CDR2 YSYEKL. The CDR3 nucleotides read TGCGCCAGCAGCCAAGAGACTTTAACGGGTCTCTTACCTCCCTACGAGCAGTACTTC. This translates into CASSQETLTGLLPPYEQYF.